This T cell receptor beta chain was retrieved from a study of T cell responses to AZD1222 COVID-19 vaccine. Method: immunoSEQ multiplex PCR; TCRdb's copy keeps in-frame clones and lacks some. Among 90,000 to 120,000 clones listed, approximately 89% were seen once. Findings and caveats of the study: The study sampled repertoires only after the peak T cell response. Researchers report vaccine-associated CD4 TCRs spanning spike, with dominance at 160-218 and 743-854. Nearly half of spike-specific TCRs reportedly target variant regions that are unmutated in the B.1.351 and B.1.1.7 variants.

As to this clone: Its antigen is currently unknown.

Germline V gene sequence: CDR1 ENHRY, CDR2 SYGVKD. With V trimmed by 5 bases and J by 0 bases, 6 bases remained unmatched. The CDR3 loop spans 17 amino acids. The chain employs TRBV10-3 and TRBJ2-5; TRBD2 matches 13 bases. Sequenced material: peripheral blood, taken on day 0 of AZD1222 vaccination. This receptor was taken from an adult in good health. CDR3 coding DNA: TGTGCCATCAGTACAATGGGACTAGCGGGGAACCAAGAGACCCAGTACTTC. Its translation is CAISTMGLAGNQETQYF.